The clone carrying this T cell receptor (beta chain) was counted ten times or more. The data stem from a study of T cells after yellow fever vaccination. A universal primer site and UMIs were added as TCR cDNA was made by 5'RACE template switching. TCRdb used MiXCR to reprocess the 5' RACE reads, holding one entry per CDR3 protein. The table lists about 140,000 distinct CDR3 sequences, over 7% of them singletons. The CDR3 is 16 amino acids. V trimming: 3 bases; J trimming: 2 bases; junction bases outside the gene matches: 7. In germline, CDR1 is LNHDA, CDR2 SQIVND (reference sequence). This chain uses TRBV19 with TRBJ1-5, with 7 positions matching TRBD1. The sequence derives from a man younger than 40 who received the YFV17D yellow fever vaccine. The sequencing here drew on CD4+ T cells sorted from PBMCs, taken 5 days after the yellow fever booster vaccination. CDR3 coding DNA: TGTGCCAGTAGTATTCAAGGGGGCAACGGCAATCAGCCCCAGCATTTT. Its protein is CASSIQGGNGNQPQHF.